What follows are 29 T cell receptor beta chains derived from one specimen sequenced in a study of CD8 T cells in ankylosing spondylitis. Using its own MiXCR run on the 5' RACE reads, TCRdb lists one record per CDR3 protein. The data hold 200,000 to 300,000 distinct CDR3 sequences, with roughly 10% observed a single time. Input material: blood, either unsorted or a sorted T cell fraction (not recorded which). The receptor set was obtained from a male donor with ankylosing spondylitis or in good health (not recorded which).

This clonotype has ten or more counts. The rearrangement joins TRBV4-2 to TRBJ1-5; D not certain. There are 12 residues in the CDR3. The V and J ends lost 4 bases and 4 bases respectively, with 5 bases between them. CDR1 is LGHNA, CDR2 YNFKEQ, per germline. The CDR3 bases are TGTGCCAGCAGCCTACCAAATCAGCCCCAGCATTTT. It encodes CASSLPNQPQHF.

Many counts were recorded for this clonotype. The rearrangement uses TRBV11-2 and TRBJ2-7, with a weak D call TRBD2 (6 bases). The CDR3 consists of 15 residues. Germline-derived CDR1 and CDR2 are SGHAT and FQNNGV. V was shortened by 5 bases and J by 0 bases, with 14 bases between the two germline ends. The CDR3 DNA reads TGTGCCAGCAGCCCCGGGGACTCGAGCTCCTACGAGCAGTACTTC. Its protein product is CASSPGDSSSYEQYF.

This clonotype was seen ten or more times. V gene TRBV4-1 combines with J gene TRBJ2-1; a possible D gene is TRBD2 (5 bases). This CDR3 contains 16 residues. Trimming stripped 1 base from V and 0 bases from J, with 10 bases between. Germline loops: CDR1 MGHRA, CDR2 YSYEKL. CDR3 sequence reads: CASSQAQRSSYNEQFF. CDR3 nucleotide sequence: TGCGCCAGCAGCCAAGCGCAGCGGAGCTCCTACAATGAGCAGTTCTTC.

This clonotype has at least ten counts. The J gene is TRBJ2-3, the V gene TRBV5-1, with 14 bases matching TRBD2. The V segment lost 5 bases and the J segment 4 bases; nucleotides outside the gene matches: 6. There are 16 residues in the CDR3. In germline, CDR1 is SGHRS, CDR2 YFSETQ. CDR3 sequence reads: CASRPGTSGGADTQYF. For the CDR3, the DNA is TGCGCCAGCAGACCCGGGACTAGCGGGGGTGCAGATACGCAGTATTTT. Complete variable domain (other parts from reference TRBV5-1 and TRBJ2-3): KAGVTQTPRYLIKTRGQQVTLSCSPISGHRSVSWYQQTPGQGLQFLFEYFSETQRNKGNFPGRFSGRQFSNSRSEMNVSTLELGDSALYLCASRPGTSGGADTQYFGPGTRLTVL.

This clonotype occurred a few times. The chain joins TRBV7-2 to TRBJ2-7, with 8 bases that match TRBD2. The CDR3 has 15 amino acids. Germline V gene data show CDR1 as SGHTA and CDR2 as FQGNSA. The junction had 5 bases not matched to a gene; V was cut back by 2 bases and J by 2 bases. The CDR3 reads CASSLKREPAYEQYF. CDR3 sequence (DNA): TGTGCCAGCAGCTTAAAGCGGGAGCCCGCCTACGAGCAGTACTTC.

As to this clonotype: A read error may explain this, as a much larger clone is one base away. The chain uses TRBV4-1 and TRBJ2-2, with unresolved D. The CDR3 loop spans 14 amino acids. Looked up from germline, CDR1 is MGHRA and CDR2 is YSYEKL. The CDR3, as DNA: TGCTCCAGCAGCCAAGGGCAGCCAGCGGGGGAGCTGTTTTTT. It codes for CSSSQGQPAGELFF.

Worth noting for this clonotype: A read error may explain this, as a much larger clone is one base away. The chain couples TRBV27 to TRBJ1-1; 8 positions agree with TRBD1. The V segment lost 3 bases and the J segment 7 bases; nucleotides outside the gene matches: 13. The CDR3 runs 16 residues. Germline assignment: CDR1 MNHEY and CDR2 SMNVEV (reference sequence). For the CDR3, the DNA is TGTGCCAGCAGTTTGGGGACAGGAGACTTGGGCAATGAAGCTTTCTTT. This encodes CASSLGTGDLGNEAFF.

Remarks on this clonotype: A read error is possible here, since a much larger clone lies one base away. The V and J genes are TRBV12-3 or TRBV12-4 and TRBJ2-7; TRBD2 is a possible D gene (7 bases). The CDR3 loop spans 13 amino acids. This CDR3 reads CTSSSGGLYEQYF. The CDR3 region has the DNA TGTACCAGCAGTTCGGGGGGCCTCTACGAGCAGTACTTC.

A word on this clonotype: A clone one base away is much larger, so this may be a read error. CDR3: CASSRGTYEQYF. The CDR3 DNA reads as TGTGCCAGCAGTAGGGGGACCTACGAGCAGTACTTC. The V call is TRBV12-3 or TRBV12-4, the J call TRBJ2-7; tentative D call: TRBD1 (6 bases). Trimming left V 5 bases short and J 2 bases short, with 7 bases between. The CDR3 extends over 12 amino acids.

The table lists this clonotype with a count of one. This chain joins TRBV12-3 or TRBV12-4 and TRBJ2-5; no definite D call. V was pared by 5 bases and J by 7 bases, with 14 bases between. The CDR3 totals 13 residues. DNA of the CDR3: TGTGCCAGCAGTCCAGACTGGTCGGGGACCCAGTACTTC. Its protein product is CASSPDWSGTQYF.

The rearrangement uses TRBV24-1 and TRBJ1-1; 8 bases agree with TRBD1. V gave up 7 bases and J gave up 4 bases; unmatched junction bases: 4. CDR1 is KGHDR, CDR2 SFDVKD, per germline. CDR3 length: 13 amino acids. The CDR3 DNA sequence: TGTGCCACCAGGGACAGGGCGAGCACTGAAGCTTTCTTT. It specifies CATRDRASTEAFF.

Ten or more counts support this clonotype. CDR3 residues: CASSLSGGSGAASSGNTIYF. The DNA of the CDR3 is TGTGCCAGCAGCTTGAGTGGGGGCTCGGGGGCTGCAAGCTCTGGAAACACCATATATTTT. The chain recombines TRBV12-3 or TRBV12-4 with TRBJ1-3; D is possibly TRBD1 (6 bases). This CDR3 contains 20 residues. The V end was cut by 6 bases, the J end by 0 bases, with 27 bases between.

This clonotype was seen repeatedly, ten times or more. The chain is built from TRBV12-5 and TRBJ2-5; D unclear. The germline gives CDR1 LGHNT, CDR2 FRNRAP. Trimming cost V 6 bases and J 5 bases, with 10 bases left between them. The CDR3 runs 12 residues. CDR3 protein: CASGLKQETQYF. CDR3 bases: TGTGCTAGTGGCCTTAAGCAGGAGACCCAGTACTTC.

This clonotype was detected ten times or more. This chain connects TRBV24-1 to TRBJ2-1; TRBD1 matches at 9 bases. CDR1 is KGHDR and CDR2 is SFDVKD in the germline V gene. The CDR3 runs 17 residues. V trimming: 4 bases; J trimming: 9 bases; junction bases outside the gene matches: 15. The CDR3 sequence is CATSDGGQGKVAGEQFF. CDR3 DNA sequence: TGTGCCACCAGTGACGGGGGACAGGGTAAGGTAGCGGGTGAGCAGTTCTTC.

Worth noting for this clonotype: This could be a read error, since a much larger clone is one nucleotide away. This chain connects TRBV20-1 to TRBJ1-5; D not resolved. The ends were cut back, 0 bases at V and 7 bases at J, with 13 bases in the middle. Germline V gene sequence: CDR1 DFQATT, CDR2 SNEGSKA (reference sequence). The CDR3 spans 14 residues. CDR3 nucleotides: TGCAGTGCTAGAGATAGGCTGGGGTTGCAGCCCCAGCATTTT. Translating gives CSARDRLGLQPQHF.

The chain couples TRBV10-1 to TRBJ2-1; 7 bases are a match to TRBD1. This CDR3 comprises 13 residues. Germline-derived CDR1 and CDR2 are WNHNN and SYGVQD (reference sequence). Trimming removed 8 bases from V and 7 bases from J; junction bases left unmatched: 8. CDR3: CASGKQGINEQFF. As DNA, the CDR3 is TGCGCCAGCGGCAAACAGGGGATTAATGAGCAGTTCTTC.

The chain links TRBV4-2 to TRBJ2-7, with 8 nucleotides matching TRBD2. In germline, CDR1 is LGHNA, CDR2 YNFKEQ. Trimming cost V 4 bases and J 2 bases; bases outside gene matches: 10. The CDR3 spans 16 residues. CDR3 nucleotides: TGTGCCAGCAGCCGCCCCCCTAAGCGGGGGACCTACGAGCAGTACTTC. The encoded protein is CASSRPPKRGTYEQYF.

This clonotype was recorded many times. This chain joins TRBV7-9 and TRBJ2-7; 7 bases line up with TRBD1. The ends lost 5 bases at V and 5 bases at J; junction bases unmatched: 3. From germline, CDR1 is SEHNR and CDR2 FQNEAQ (reference sequence). The CDR3 runs 12 residues. The CDR3 reads CASSQGDDEQYF. The CDR3 DNA sequence: TGTGCCAGCAGCCAGGGGGACGACGAGCAGTACTTC.

This clonotype was detected ten times or more. The chain recombines TRBV5-1 with TRBJ2-5, with D possibly TRBD2 on 5 matching bases. V lost 2 bases and J lost 7, with 9 bases in between. CDR1 and CDR2 (germline): SGHRS, YFSETQ. The CDR3 length is 12 residues. Here the CDR3 DNA reads TGCGCCAGCAGCTTCACCGAGGGGACCCAGTACTTC. This translates into CASSFTEGTQYF.

This clonotype was observed a few times. V gene TRBV7-9 combines with J gene TRBJ1-4, with D possibly TRBD1 on 5 matching bases. V was pared by 5 bases and J by 1 base, with 14 bases between. Looked up from germline, CDR1 is SEHNR and CDR2 is FQNEAQ (reference sequence). The CDR3 contains 16 residues. CDR3 nucleotides: TGTGCCAGCAGCCAGCAGTTGACAGTAACTAATGAAAAACTGTTTTTT. Residues: CASSQQLTVTNEKLFF.

This clonotype was observed at least ten times. The chain has TRBV5-1 and TRBJ1-2; D perhaps matches TRBD1 (5 bases). Germline CDR1 and CDR2: SGHRS and YFSETQ. This CDR3 region has 17 residues. Trimming removed 4 bases from V and 3 bases from J, with 22 bases in between. The CDR3 DNA is TGCGCCAGCAGCCCGACGAAAGGGTCAGGGTTCGACTATGGCTACACCTTC. Protein product: CASSPTKGSGFDYGYTF. The whole variable domain, filled in from reference TRBV5-1 and TRBJ1-2, reads KAGVTQTPRYLIKTRGQQVTLSCSPISGHRSVSWYQQTPGQGLQFLFEYFSETQRNKGNFPGRFSGRQFSNSRSEMNVSTLELGDSALYLCASSPTKGSGFDYGYTFGSGTRLTVV.

This clonotype occurred many times. The V call is TRBV21-1, the J call TRBJ2-5; the tabulated D call, TRBD2, remains unverified against the DNA. TRBV21-1 is a listed pseudogene. The CDR3 covers 17 residues. CDR3 loop: CASSKWFGLGVQETQYF. CDR3 DNA: TGTGCCAGCAGCAAATGGTTCGGACTTGGGGTCCAAGAGACCCAGTACTTC.

This clonotype was seen many times. The V call is TRBV20-1, the J call TRBJ1-1, with 9 bases matching TRBD1. The CDR3 has 14 residues. Germline CDR1 is DFQATT and CDR2 is SNEGSKA (reference sequence). V lost 3 bases to trimming and J lost 10 bases; unmatched junction nucleotides: 12. The chain's CDR3 is CSARGQGLGRRAFF. The CDR3, as DNA: TGCAGTGCTAGGGGACAGGGTTTGGGTAGGAGAGCTTTCTTT.

The chain recombines TRBV29-1 with TRBJ2-7, with D possibly TRBD1 on 5 matching bases. CDR1 is SQVTM and CDR2 is ANQGSEA in the germline V gene. The V end lost 7 bases, the J end lost 5 bases, and 15 bases lay between the germline ends. The CDR3 totals 12 residues. The CDR3: CSALKGQHEQYF. CDR3 sequence (DNA): TGCAGCGCCCTGAAGGGGCAGCACGAGCAGTACTTC.

This clonotype was counted only a few times. The V and J genes are TRBV4-2 and TRBJ2-5; 7 bases align to TRBD1. Losses at the gene ends were 3 bases for V and 3 bases for J; bases not matched to a gene: 4. The germline V gene has CDR1 LGHNA and CDR2 YNFKEQ. The CDR3 has 14 residues. The CDR3 bases are TGTGCCAGCAGCCACCCCGACAGGGAAGAGACCCAGTACTTC. Residues: CASSHPDREETQYF.

This clonotype was recorded a few times. This rearrangement joins TRBV2 to TRBJ1-1; unclear D gene. Germline V gene data show CDR1 as SNHLY and CDR2 as FYNNEI. Trimming took off 0 bases at V and 8 bases at J, with 13 bases between the two ends. The CDR3 runs to 14 residues. CDR3 nucleotides: TGTGCCAGCAGTGAAGCGCGTCTTCTCGGAGAAGCTTTCTTT. Protein: CASSEARLLGEAFF. Using reference TRBV2 and TRBJ1-1 for the parts outside the CDR3, the full variable domain is EPEVTQTPSHQVTQMGQEVILRCVPISNHLYFYWYRQILGQKVEFLVSFYNNEISEKSEIFDDQFSVERPDGSNFTLKIRSTKLEDSAMYFCASSEARLLGEAFFGQGTRLTVV.

This clonotype was picked up many times. The V gene is TRBV20-1, the J gene TRBJ1-5, with D hard to call. V lost 6 bases and J lost 3, with 12 bases in between. The CDR3 is made up of 13 amino acids. In germline, CDR1 is DFQATT, CDR2 SNEGSKA (reference sequence). The CDR3 nucleotides are TGCAGTGCCACCCAACATTACAATCAGCCCCAGCATTTT. This sequence encodes CSATQHYNQPQHF.

V gene TRBV29-1 combines with J gene TRBJ2-7; D ambiguous. Germline-derived CDR1 and CDR2 are SQVTM and ANQGSEA. Trimming stripped 0 bases from V and 1 base from J, with 4 bases between. There are 12 residues in the CDR3. In nucleotides, the CDR3 is TGCAGCGTTGAAGATGGGTCCTACGAGCAGTACTTC. This encodes CSVEDGSYEQYF.

This clonotype was observed at least ten times. This rearrangement joins TRBV12-3 or TRBV12-4 to TRBJ2-3, with D possibly matching TRBD2 (6 bases). The length of the CDR3 is 15 residues. Trimming took off 8 bases at V and 8 bases at J, with 23 bases between the two ends. Written as DNA, the CDR3 is TGTGCCAGCGGTGACGGGACCACGCTGGGAGGTACGCAGTATTTT. Protein product: CASGDGTTLGGTQYF.